The source of this T cell receptor (beta chain) is a study of blood T cell repertoires in COVID-19 (TCRdb year 2020). In terms of the full investigation: Collaborator samples came from the United States, Italy and Spain and covered acute and convalescent phases of COVID-19. The prospective study material was composed of cDNA or gDNA derived from T cells, B-cell-depleted T cells, or PBMCs. Deeply sampled blood TCRbeta repertoires from subjects exposed to, actively infected with, or recovered from COVID-19 were included in the dataset. A freely available public database, intended as a resource for researchers studying the immune response to SARS-CoV-2, is where the repertoires were released. Samples were obtained from the ongoing ImmuneRACE study (first 160 participants) and from over a thousand subjects provided by 6 global collaborators. Nearly every sample came with metadata listing a de-identified subject ID, COVID-19 status, age in years and sex. Where available, HLA class I and class II types were obtained from metadata supplied by the sample provider rather than from assay-based typing.

The investigation overall reported the following: Clinical and demographic metadata were provided uncurated, with the amount varying by source and participant.

A second Seattle source provided samples from volunteer blood donors who had recovered from COVID-19. Collaborating institutions collected whole blood in K2EDTA tubes following their own protocols. For TCRbeta analysis, collaborators shipped samples in one of three forms: frozen whole blood, isolated PBMCs, or DNA extracted from either of those sample types. The germline V gene sets CDR1 to MNHEY and CDR2 to SVGEGT. The cysteine opens and the phenylalanine closes a CDR3 of 14 amino acids. CDR3 DNA is the only sequence kept; it has 42 bases, read in frame from the first base. V is clipped by 2 bases and J by 5 bases, and the sequence between their germline boundaries is 12 bases long. TCRbeta CDR3 regions were amplified from genomic DNA using the immunoSEQ Assay, a bias-controlled multiplex PCR. The original pipeline was this. Within the assay, amplification of reference gene primers was used to estimate how many nucleated cells each sample contained. To quantify the absolute abundance of each unique TCRbeta CDR3 rearrangement, sequence reads were collapsed and filtered. For each sample, productive Simpson clonality was calculated as the square root of Simpson's diversity index across productive rearrangements. What TCRdb holds here is the immuneACCESS table cut down to in-frame rearrangements. Part of the clones is not present; checked against another copy, under half of the missing clones reflect an unresolved V gene, and the others are unexplained. The V and J calls and clone size come from that table; D and trimming were worked out from the DNA. The sample contains 200,000 to 300,000 clones, 80% to 90% of them found a single time. 2% to 2.5% of the sample comes from the top ten.

As regards this clone: This receptor's antigen is unknown. Nothing much larger sits one base from this clone, and base qualities are not available.

The chain is assembled from TRBV6-2 or TRBV6-3 and TRBJ1-2, with the identity of the D gene unclear. Input material: peripheral blood. The source of this sequence is a man between 35 and 55 years old who had recovered from COVID-19. The bases are TGTGCCAGCAGTTACGTGAGTCCCAGGTATGGCTACACCTTC. This translates into CASSYVSPRYGYTF.